Described below is a single T cell receptor beta chain sequence and its context. Its specificity is not known. Within a library made for alpha chains, this beta chain is off target, and its count is uninformative. TCRdb itself ran the 5' RACE reads through MiXCR, one entry per CDR3 protein. The table lists several thousand distinct CDR3 sequences, roughly 5.2% of them singletons. The CDR3 is 17 amino acids. The sample belongs to a study of spatial heterogeneity in lung cancer. Study results and caveats: Tumor mutation counts were tracked by expanded intratumoral alpha and beta TCR counts.

The time point: sample taken at primary tumor resection. This TCR was sampled from a male donor with early-stage non-small cell lung cancer. Material: lung tumor tissue, obtained at surgery. V is TRBV21-1 and J is TRBJ1-1. TRBV21-1 corresponds to a pseudogene. CDR3 nucleotide sequence: TGTGCCAGCAGCTTTAGGAGACGGCCGGTCATGAACACTGAAGCTTTCTTT. As protein: CASSFRRRPVMNTEAFF.